This T cell receptor (beta chain) was captured in a study of T cells expressing NK-cell markers (TCRdb year 2020). With regard to the full study: In sorted CD3+CD56+NKG2C+, CD3+CD56+NKG2C- and CD3+CD56-NKG2C+ T-cell subsets from about 8 donors, TCR beta-chain repertoires were profiled. Of the eight sequenced donors, seven were found to be HCMV-seropositive and one was found to be HCMV-seronegative. Randomly selected healthy volunteers, three men and five women, were used as the eight sequenced donors. Libraries were sequenced as 2 x 150 bp reads on Illumina HiSeq 2000/2500, MiSeq or NextSeq.

Including the terminal cysteine and phenylalanine, the CDR3 comprises 18 residues. This entry has no DNA. The CDR1 and CDR2 encoded by the germline V gene are SGHAT and FQNNGV. As regards this clonotype: Its antigen target is currently unknown.

Summary of the overall study and its limitations: For about 6 donors, the dominant CD3+CD56+NKG2C+ clonotypes were among the top 10 CD8+ clonotypes and accounted for about 1.0-7.0% of CD8+ T cells. Those dominant clonotypes were again the most abundant among CD3+CD56-NKG2C+ cells in a few donors, at about 28.3-65%. Whether the expanded NKG2C-expressing T cell clones were specific for HCMV antigens was left unclear.

The run used an Illumina HiSeq 2000. 5'RACE template switching, by which a universal primer site and unique molecular identifiers were added, was used to make TCR beta cDNA libraries. cDNA synthesis was primed from the TCR beta constant segment and was followed by two successive PCR amplification steps. The original methods were these. MIGEC handled demultiplexing of the reads and grouping by UMI, while MiTCR was used to assemble and quantify clonotypes. To exclude erroneous sequences, any TCR cDNA sequence not supported by at least two reads was discarded. The tcR package was used for downstream repertoire analysis, and clonotypes were matched across fractions by CDR3 nucleotide sequence plus V segment. VDJmatch was used to annotate antigen specificity against VDJdb, with one amino acid substitution in CDR3 allowed. TCRdb reprocessed the reads, so every CDR3 protein sequence counts as one entry and DNA is not shown. It is TCRdb's table, rather than the study itself, that gives the V and J calls and clone size. The table kept for this sample lists over 100,000 distinct CDR3 sequences. Approximately 18% of the sample is in the top ten clones.

HCMV serostatus was determined by detecting HCMV-specific IgG in serum with a commercial ELISA kit. Ficoll density gradient centrifugation was used to isolate peripheral blood mononuclear cells from blood. What was sequenced was blood T cells: a sorted CD56 or NKG2C T cell subset, CD4+ or CD8+ T cells, or bulk PBMC T cells (not recorded which). In this chain, TRBV11-2 is recombined with TRBJ2-5; there is no DNA to check the TCRdb D call of TRBD2. The TCR comes from a woman between 18 and 69 years old in good health. The CDR3 region: CASSLELGLAVGEETQYF.